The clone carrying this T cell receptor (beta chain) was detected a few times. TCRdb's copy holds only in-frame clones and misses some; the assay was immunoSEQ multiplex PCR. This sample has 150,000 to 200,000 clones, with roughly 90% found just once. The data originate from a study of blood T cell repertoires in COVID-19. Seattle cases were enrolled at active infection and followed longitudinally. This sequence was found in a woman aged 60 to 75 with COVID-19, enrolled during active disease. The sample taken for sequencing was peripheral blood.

The CDR3 spells CASSSGGKNIQYF. The DNA of the CDR3 is TGTGCCAGCAGCTCCGGCGGCAAAAACATTCAGTACTTC. The chain links TRBV5-8 to TRBJ2-4; D not resolved. CDR3 size: 13 residues. In germline, CDR1 is SGHTS, CDR2 YDEGEE. Trimming took off 3 bases at V and 3 bases at J, with 7 bases between the two ends.